This T cell receptor beta chain was recorded in a study of cytomegalovirus exposure and HLA in healthy donors. PCR primers comprised 60 Vbeta and 13 Jbeta primers. Here immunoSEQ multiplex PCR was the method, and the copy in TCRdb shows in-frame clones only, minus some. The sample lists about 60,000 clones; about two thirds were seen once. As to this clone: What it binds is unknown.

General study points: The study found most TCR sequences rare, yet found some public TCRs in many donors.

CDR3 length equals 16 residues. Germline trimming cut 3 bases from V and 5 bases from J; bases unmatched to any gene: 7. Germline V lookup: CDR1 LNHDA, CDR2 SQIVND (reference sequence). The rearrangement uses TRBV19 and TRBJ1-5, with 10 bases identical to TRBD1. This receptor was identified in a woman aged 60 to 75 in good health and CMV-seropositive. Sequenced sample: PBMCs. CDR3: CASSMGTGDNDQPQHF. The CDR3 DNA sequence: TGTGCCAGTAGTATGGGGACAGGGGATAATGATCAGCCCCAGCATTTT.